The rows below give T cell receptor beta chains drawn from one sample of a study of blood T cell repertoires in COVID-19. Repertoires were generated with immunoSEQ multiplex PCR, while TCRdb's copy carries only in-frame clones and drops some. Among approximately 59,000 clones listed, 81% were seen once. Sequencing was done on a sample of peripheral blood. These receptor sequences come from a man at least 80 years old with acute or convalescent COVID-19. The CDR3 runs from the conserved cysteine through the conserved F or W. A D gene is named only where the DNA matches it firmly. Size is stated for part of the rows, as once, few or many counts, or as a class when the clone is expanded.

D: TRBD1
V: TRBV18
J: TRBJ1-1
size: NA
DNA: TGTGCCAGCTCACCTACCGTAACAGGGGCCCCGTACACTGAAGCTTTCTTT
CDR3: CASSPTVTGAPYTEAFF

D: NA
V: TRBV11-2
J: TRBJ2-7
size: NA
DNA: TGTGCCAGCAGCCCCCCGGGGTACGAGCAGTACTTC
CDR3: CASSPPGYEQYF

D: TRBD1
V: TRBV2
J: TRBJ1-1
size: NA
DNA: TGTGCCAGCGGGACAGGGCTCGACACTGAAGCTTTCTTT
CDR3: CASGTGLDTEAFF

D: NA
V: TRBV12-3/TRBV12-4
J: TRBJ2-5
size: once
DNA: TGTGCCAGCAGTTTGGGAGACCAAGAGACCCAGTACTTC
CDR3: CASSLGDQETQYF

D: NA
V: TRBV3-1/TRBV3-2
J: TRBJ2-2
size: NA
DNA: TGTGCCAGCAGCCAAGAGTTTTCGGGGACCGGGGAGCTGTTTTTT
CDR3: CASSQEFSGTGELFF

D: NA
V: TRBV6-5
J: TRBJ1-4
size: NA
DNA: TGTGCCAGCTCGGGGAGCCGGAGGGTTGAAAAACTGTTTTTT
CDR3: CASSGSRRVEKLFF

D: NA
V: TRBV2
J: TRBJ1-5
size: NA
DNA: TGTGCCAGCAGTGAAGGGACACGTCAGCCCCAGCATTTT
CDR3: CASSEGTRQPQHF

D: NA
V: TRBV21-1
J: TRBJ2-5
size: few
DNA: TGTGCCAGCAGCCCCCGGTGGAGCGGGGAAAGAGAGACCCAGTACTTC
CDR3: CASSPRWSGERETQYF

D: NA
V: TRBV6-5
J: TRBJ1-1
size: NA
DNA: TGTGCCAGCAGTTCCAGGGGAGAGGGCCAGCACCACGAAGCTTTCTTT
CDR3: CASSSRGEGQHHEAFF

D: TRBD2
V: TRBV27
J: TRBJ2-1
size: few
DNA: TGTGCCAGCAGTCCCCGACTAGCGGGAGAGGTTTCCTACAATGAGCAGTTCTTC
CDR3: CASSPRLAGEVSYNEQFF

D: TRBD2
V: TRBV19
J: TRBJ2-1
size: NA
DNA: TGTGCCAGTAGTATATCAGCGGGGGTGGGGAATGAGCAGTTCTTC
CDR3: CASSISAGVGNEQFF

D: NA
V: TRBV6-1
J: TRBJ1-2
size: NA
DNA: TGTGCCAGCAGTGAAGCGAATGGGGGGGGGTATGGCTACACCTTC
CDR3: CASSEANGGGYGYTF

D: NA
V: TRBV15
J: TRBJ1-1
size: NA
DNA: TGTGCCACCAGCAGAGATAGGGGGACGGGTGAAGCTTTCTTT
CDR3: CATSRDRGTGEAFF

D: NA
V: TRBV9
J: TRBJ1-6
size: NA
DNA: TGTGCCAGCAGCGTAGCTACGGATTCACCCCTCCACTTT
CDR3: CASSVATDSPLHF

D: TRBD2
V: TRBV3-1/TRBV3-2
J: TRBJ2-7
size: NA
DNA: TGTGCCAGCAGCCCTAGCGGGGGCTCGAGAGAGCAGTACTTC
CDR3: CASSPSGGSREQYF

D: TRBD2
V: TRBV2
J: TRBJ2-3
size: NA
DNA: TGTGCCAGCAGTGAATTGGGCGCGGGGGACCGAACAGATACGCAGTATTTT
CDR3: CASSELGAGDRTDTQYF

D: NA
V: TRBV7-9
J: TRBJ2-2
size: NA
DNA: TGTGCCAGCAGCTTATTGAACACCAACACCGGGGAGCTGTTTTTT
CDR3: CASSLLNTNTGELFF

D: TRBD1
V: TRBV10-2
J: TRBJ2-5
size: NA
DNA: TGCGCCAGCGCCGGGACAGGGTGGAGAGAGACCCAGTACTTC
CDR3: CASAGTGWRETQYF

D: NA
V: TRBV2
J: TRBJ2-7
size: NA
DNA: TGTGCCAGCCGGGACTTGAACTACGAGCAGTACTTC
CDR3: CASRDLNYEQYF

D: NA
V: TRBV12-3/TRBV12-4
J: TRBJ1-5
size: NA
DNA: TGTGCCAGCAGTCTCATAAGCTATCAGCCCCAGCATTTT
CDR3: CASSLISYQPQHF

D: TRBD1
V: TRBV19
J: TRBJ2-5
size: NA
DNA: TGTGCCAGTAGTAACCCCCATAGGGGACAGCAACAAGAGACCCAGTACTTC
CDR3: CASSNPHRGQQQETQYF

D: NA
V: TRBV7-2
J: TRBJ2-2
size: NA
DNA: TGTGCCAGCAGCTTAAGAGGCAGCGCGAACACCGGGGAGCTGTTTTTT
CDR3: CASSLRGSANTGELFF

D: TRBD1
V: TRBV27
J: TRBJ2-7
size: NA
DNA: TGTGCCAGCAGTACCCCGGACAGGGGGCGCCTCGAGCAGTACTTC
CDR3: CASSTPDRGRLEQYF

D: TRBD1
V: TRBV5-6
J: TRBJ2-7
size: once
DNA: TGTGCCAGCAGCCGGGGGACAGGGGGCCTGCGGGAGCAGTACTTC
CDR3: CASSRGTGGLREQYF

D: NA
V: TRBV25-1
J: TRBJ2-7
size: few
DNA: TGTGCCAGCACTACCTCAACCTACCCCTACGAGCAGTACTTC
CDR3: CASTTSTYPYEQYF

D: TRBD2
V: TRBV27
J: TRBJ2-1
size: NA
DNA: TGTGCCAGCAGTGTAGCGGGGGCCAACAATGAGCAGTTCTTC
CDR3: CASSVAGANNEQFF

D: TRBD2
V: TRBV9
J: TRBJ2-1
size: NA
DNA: TGTGCCAGCCTCTCCGGGACTAGGGACCACAATGAGCAGTTCTTC
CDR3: CASLSGTRDHNEQFF

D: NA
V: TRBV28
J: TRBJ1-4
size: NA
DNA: TGTGCCAGCAGCCCTGGGGGGGAGAATGAAAAACTGTTTTTT
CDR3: CASSPGGENEKLFF

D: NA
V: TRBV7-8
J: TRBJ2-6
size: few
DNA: TGTGCCAGCAGCTTACAAGGGGGACCCTCTGGGGCCAACGTCCTGACTTTC
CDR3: CASSLQGGPSGANVLTF

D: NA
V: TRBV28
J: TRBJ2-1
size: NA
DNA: TGTGCCAGCAGGGGGGGAGCCTCCACCTTTGAGGGGCAGTTCTTC
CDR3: CASRGGASTFEGQFF

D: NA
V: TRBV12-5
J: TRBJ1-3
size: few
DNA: TGTGCTAGTGGTTTCAGGCTTTCTGGAAACACCATATATTTT
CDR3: CASGFRLSGNTIYF

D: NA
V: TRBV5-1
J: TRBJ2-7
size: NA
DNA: TGCGCCAGCAGCTTCCGCATGCAGGGACAATCCGATACCTACGAGCAGTACTTC
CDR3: CASSFRMQGQSDTYEQYF

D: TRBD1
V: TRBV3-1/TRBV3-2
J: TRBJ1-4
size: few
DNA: TGTGCCAGCAGCGCCCGGACAGGGGGCGAAAAACTGTTTTTT
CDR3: CASSARTGGEKLFF

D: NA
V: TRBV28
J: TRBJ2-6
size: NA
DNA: TGTGCCACCATGAGCTCTGGGGCCAACGTCCTGACTTTC
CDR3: CATMSSGANVLTF

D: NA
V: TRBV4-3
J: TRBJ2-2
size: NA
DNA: TGCGCCAGCAGCCAAGATAGCCCTACTACCGGGGAGCTGTTTTTT
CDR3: CASSQDSPTTGELFF

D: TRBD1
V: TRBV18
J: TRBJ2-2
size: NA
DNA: TGTGCCAGCTCACCGGACAGGGGAGGCGGGGAGCTGTTTTTT
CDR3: CASSPDRGGGELFF

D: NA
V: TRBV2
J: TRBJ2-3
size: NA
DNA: TGTGCCAGCAGTGTATCCGGGAAGGATACGCAGTATTTT
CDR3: CASSVSGKDTQYF

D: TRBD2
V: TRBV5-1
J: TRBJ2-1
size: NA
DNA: TGCGCCAGCAGCTTAAGCGGGAGTACGTACAATGAGCAGTTCTTC
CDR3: CASSLSGSTYNEQFF

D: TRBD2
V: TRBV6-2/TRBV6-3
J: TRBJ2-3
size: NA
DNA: TGTGCCAGCAGTGGGACCGGGACTAGAGTCACAAATACGCAGTATTTT
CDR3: CASSGTGTRVTNTQYF

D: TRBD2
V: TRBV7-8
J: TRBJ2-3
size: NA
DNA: TGTGCCAGCAGCTGGACTAGCGGGAGATCAGATACGCAGTATTTT
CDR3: CASSWTSGRSDTQYF

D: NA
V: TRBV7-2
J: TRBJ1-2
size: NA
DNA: TGTGCCAGCAGCGACCCCGGACAGACGAATGGCTACACCTTC
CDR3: CASSDPGQTNGYTF

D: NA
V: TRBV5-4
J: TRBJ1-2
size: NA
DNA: TGTGCCAGCAGCTCCAGGGTGGACTATGGCTACACCTTC
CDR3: CASSSRVDYGYTF

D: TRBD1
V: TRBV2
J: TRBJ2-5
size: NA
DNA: TGTGCCAGCATCGGATCGGGACAGGACCAAGAGACCCAGTACTTC
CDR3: CASIGSGQDQETQYF

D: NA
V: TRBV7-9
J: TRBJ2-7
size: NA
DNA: TGTGCCAGCAGCTACCCGGGACAAGACTACGAGCAGTACTTC
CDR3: CASSYPGQDYEQYF

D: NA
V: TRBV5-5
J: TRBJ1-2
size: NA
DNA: TGTGCCAGCAGCTTGGAGCAGGGTTATGGCTACACCTTC
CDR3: CASSLEQGYGYTF

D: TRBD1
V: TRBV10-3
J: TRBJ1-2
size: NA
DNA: TGTGCCATCCTTGACAGGGGCGACGGCTACACCTTC
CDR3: CAILDRGDGYTF

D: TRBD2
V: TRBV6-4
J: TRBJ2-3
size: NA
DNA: TGTGCCAGCAGTGTGATAGCGGGGGCCACAGATACGCAGTATTTT
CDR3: CASSVIAGATDTQYF

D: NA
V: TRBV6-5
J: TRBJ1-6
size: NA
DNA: TGTGCCAGCAGTTTTCGTACAGGGAATTCACCCCTCCACTTT
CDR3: CASSFRTGNSPLHF

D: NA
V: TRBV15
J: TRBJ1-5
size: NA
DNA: TGTGCCACCAGCAGTAAGACAGTCTATAGCAATCAGCCCCAGCATTTT
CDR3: CATSSKTVYSNQPQHF